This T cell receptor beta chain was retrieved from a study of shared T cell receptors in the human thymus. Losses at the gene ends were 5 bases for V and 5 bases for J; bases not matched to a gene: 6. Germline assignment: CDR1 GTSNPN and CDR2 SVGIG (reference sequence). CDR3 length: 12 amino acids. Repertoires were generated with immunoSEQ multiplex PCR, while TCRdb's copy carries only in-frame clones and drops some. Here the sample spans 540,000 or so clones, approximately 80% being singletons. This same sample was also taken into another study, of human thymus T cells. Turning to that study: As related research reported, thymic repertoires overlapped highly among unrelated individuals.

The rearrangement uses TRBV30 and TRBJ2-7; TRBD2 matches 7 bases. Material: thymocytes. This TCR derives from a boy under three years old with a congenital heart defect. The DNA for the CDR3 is TGTGCCTGGGGCGGGAGAAGGGACGAGCAGTACTTC. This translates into CAWGGRRDEQYF.